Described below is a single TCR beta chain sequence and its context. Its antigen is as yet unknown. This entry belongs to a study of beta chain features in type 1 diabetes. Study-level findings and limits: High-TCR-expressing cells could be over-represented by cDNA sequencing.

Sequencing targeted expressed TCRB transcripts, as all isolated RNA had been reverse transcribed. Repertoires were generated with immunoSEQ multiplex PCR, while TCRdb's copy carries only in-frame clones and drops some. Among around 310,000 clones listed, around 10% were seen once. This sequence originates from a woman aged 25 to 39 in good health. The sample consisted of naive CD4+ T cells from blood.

For the CDR3, the DNA is TGTGCCAGCAGCTTAACTAGCGGGAGAAATGAGCAGTTCTTC. It yields the protein CASSLTSGRNEQFF. The chain employs TRBV7-8 and TRBJ2-1; 11 nucleotides align to TRBD2. V gave up 2 bases and J gave up 7 bases; unmatched junction bases: 1. Germline CDR1 SGHVS, CDR2 FQNEAQ. The length of the CDR3 is 14 residues.